This entry lists 17 T cell receptor beta chains sequenced from one sample in a study of naive and memory T cell subsets. Two oligonucleotides, mixed equimolar, formed the beta constant-region primer covering TRBC1 and TRBC2. Ligated cDNA was amplified by four rounds of PCR with nested alpha and beta constant-region primers and SP2. TCRdb reprocessed the UMI-ligation and nested PCR reads with MiXCR, giving one entry per CDR3 protein. The sample holds 130,000 or so distinct CDR3 sequences, around 35% seen once. The sample was central memory CD4+ T cells from blood. Receptor source: a human donor in good health.

V usage is TRBV20-1 and J usage is TRBJ2-3; 8 positions match TRBD2. Germline CDR1 and CDR2: DFQATT and SNEGSKA (reference sequence). CDR3 length equals 14 residues. J gave up 1 base and V 4 bases, and 4 bases lay outside the gene matches. CDR3 residues: CSATGTRGTDTQYF. In DNA form, the CDR3 reads TGCAGTGCTACTGGGACTAGGGGCACAGATACGCAGTATTTT.

The V call is TRBV11-2, the J call TRBJ2-1; 14 bases are a match to TRBD2. In germline, CDR1 is SGHAT, CDR2 FQNNGV. V lost 1 base, J lost 2 bases, and 13 bases stayed unmatched. The CDR3 consists of 21 residues. The CDR3 loop reads CASSLGGTGTSGSRTYNEQFF. CDR3 in DNA: TGTGCCAGCAGCTTAGGAGGGACTGGGACTAGCGGGAGTAGGACCTACAATGAGCAGTTCTTC. Variable domain in full (rest from reference TRBV11-2 and TRBJ2-1): EAGVAQSPRYKIIEKRQSVAFWCNPISGHATLYWYQQILGQGPKLLIQFQNNGVVDDSQLPKDRFSAERLKGVDSTLKIQPAKLEDSAVYLCASSLGGTGTSGSRTYNEQFFGPGTRLTVL.

The gene calls are TRBV10-3 and TRBJ1-1; D is ambiguous. CDR3 size: 14 residues. Germline assignment: CDR1 ENHRY and CDR2 SYGVKD. Trimming stripped 4 bases from V and 4 bases from J, with 13 bases between. The CDR3 spells CAISGRSMGTEAFF. The DNA for the CDR3 is TGTGCCATCAGTGGTCGATCTATGGGCACTGAAGCTTTCTTT.

The chain links TRBV19 to TRBJ1-2; D is uncertain. Trimming stripped 3 bases from V and 1 base from J, with 12 bases between. Germline V gene sequence: CDR1 LNHDA, CDR2 SQIVND (reference sequence). CDR3 length: 15 residues. The CDR3 bases are TGTGCCAGTAGTATTCGGCAGGACGGTAACTATGGCTACACCTTC. Translated: CASSIRQDGNYGYTF.

The chain joins TRBV5-1 to TRBJ2-5, with 14 bases fitting TRBD2. The CDR3 has 15 amino acids. The J segment lost 4 bases and the V segment lost 4 bases, leaving 3 bases of the junction unmatched. The V gene's germline CDR1 is SGHRS and CDR2 YFSETQ. Written as DNA, the CDR3 is TGCGCCAGCAGCGTGGGACTAGCGGGAGTAGAGACCCAGTACTTC. Protein product: CASSVGLAGVETQYF.

The chain combines TRBV4-1 with TRBJ2-6; unclear D gene. V lost 0 bases, J lost 1 base, and 13 bases lay in between. CDR1 MGHRA and CDR2 YSYEKL come from the germline V gene. CDR3 size: 18 residues. The CDR3 here is CASSQEEAAISGANVLTF. Here the CDR3 DNA reads TGCGCCAGCAGCCAAGAGGAAGCAGCCATTTCTGGGGCCAACGTCCTGACTTTC.

In this sample, this clonotype turned up once. The chain combines TRBV6-2 or TRBV6-3 with TRBJ2-2; D gene uncertain. Germline values: CDR1 MNHEY, CDR2 SVGEGT. The CDR3 contains 15 residues. The ends were cut back, 7 bases at V and 4 bases at J, with 16 bases in the middle. DNA for the CDR3: TGTGCCAGCACGCAACTATGGAACCCCACCGGGGAGCTGTTTTTT. This codes for CASTQLWNPTGELFF.

This clonotype was seen only a few times. The rearrangement joins TRBV12-3 or TRBV12-4 to TRBJ2-2; no definite D call. Trimming left V 6 bases short and J 5 bases short, with 7 bases between. This CDR3 spans 12 amino acids. The CDR3 loop reads CASSRRTGELFF. CDR3 DNA: TGTGCCAGCAGCCGAAGGACCGGGGAGCTGTTTTTT.

Only a few counts were recorded for this clonotype. The chain is built from TRBV24-1 and TRBJ2-6; maybe TRBD1 (6 bases). Deletions cut 5 bases from V and 0 bases from J, with 10 bases between. Germline-derived CDR1 and CDR2 are KGHDR and SFDVKD. This CDR3 is 16 amino acids long. The CDR3 DNA reads TGTGCCACCAGTGGACAGGCCCCCTCTGGGGCCAACGTCCTGACTTTC. Its protein product is CATSGQAPSGANVLTF.

This clonotype was recorded a few times. The V call is TRBV7-9, the J call TRBJ2-7; 8 bases are a match to TRBD1. The CDR3 has 19 residues. The germline CDR1 and CDR2 sequences are SEHNR and FQNEAQ (reference sequence). Losses at the gene ends were 2 bases for V and 4 bases for J; bases not matched to a gene: 19. The CDR3 spells CASSLWDLLGQASSYEQYF. CDR3 sequence (DNA): TGTGCCAGCAGCTTATGGGATCTCCTGGGACAGGCCTCCTCATACGAGCAGTACTTC.

V gene TRBV7-6 combines with J gene TRBJ1-3; D is unclear. V lost 4 bases and J 3 bases, leaving 7 bases between the germline ends. The length of the CDR3 is 13 residues. Germline CDR1 and CDR2: SGHVS and FNYEAQ. For the CDR3, the DNA is TGTGCCAGCAGCTCGGAAAATGGAAACACCATATATTTT. It encodes CASSSENGNTIYF.

The chain combines TRBV5-1 with TRBJ2-1; the D gene is possibly TRBD2 (5 bases). The V end lost 5 bases, the J end lost 6 bases, and 9 bases lay between the germline ends. This CDR3 has 12 residues. Germline values: CDR1 SGHRS, CDR2 YFSETQ. The CDR3 DNA sequence: TGCGCCAGCAGGAGGGTTGGCAATGAGCAGTTCTTC. It specifies CASRRVGNEQFF.

This clonotype showed up just a few times. This chain uses TRBV30 with TRBJ2-2; D gene unclear. Germline V CDR1 and CDR2: GTSNPN, SVGIG (reference sequence). The CDR3 is 13 residues long. Trimming removed 2 bases from V and 1 base from J, with 5 bases in between. The CDR3 is CAWSRQNTGELFF. The CDR3 bases are TGTGCCTGGAGTCGACAGAACACCGGGGAGCTGTTTTTT.

This chain uses TRBV27 with TRBJ1-1; D is unresolved. The germline V gene encodes CDR1 MNHEY and CDR2 SMNVEV (reference sequence). This CDR3 spans 14 amino acids. Trimming cost V 11 bases and J 4 bases, with 20 bases left between them. For the CDR3, the DNA is TGTGCCGCTGGAGGGCGGGTGAGGAGCACTGAAGCTTTCTTT. Its translation: CAAGGRVRSTEAFF.

A few counts support this clonotype. The gene calls are TRBV20-1 and TRBJ2-5, with 10 bases aligning to TRBD2. Germline values: CDR1 DFQATT, CDR2 SNEGSKA (reference sequence). This CDR3 contains 13 residues. V shed 7 bases, J shed 5 bases, and the junction held 7 bases outside the gene matches. CDR3 nucleotides: TGCAGTGTAGAGCGGGAGGGCCGGGAGACCCAGTACTTC. Protein: CSVEREGRETQYF.

This rearrangement joins TRBV6-2 or TRBV6-3 to TRBJ2-1; D is unclear. The length of the CDR3 is 15 residues. Per germline, CDR1 MNHEY and CDR2 SVGEGT. Trimming removed 6 bases at V and 0 bases at J, with 12 bases between. As DNA, the CDR3 is TGTGCCAGCAGACCACTCCGCAGCTCCTACAATGAGCAGTTCTTC. Its protein is CASRPLRSSYNEQFF.

This clonotype has only a few counts. J is TRBJ2-3 and V is TRBV6-1, with D maybe TRBD1 (5 bases). Germline assignment: CDR1 MNHNS and CDR2 SASEGT. This CDR3 comprises 14 residues. The V end was cut by 4 bases, the J end by 2 bases, with 10 bases between. CDR3 sequence: CASSGRQNTDTQYF. CDR3 DNA sequence: TGTGCCAGCAGTGGGCGACAGAACACAGATACGCAGTATTTT.